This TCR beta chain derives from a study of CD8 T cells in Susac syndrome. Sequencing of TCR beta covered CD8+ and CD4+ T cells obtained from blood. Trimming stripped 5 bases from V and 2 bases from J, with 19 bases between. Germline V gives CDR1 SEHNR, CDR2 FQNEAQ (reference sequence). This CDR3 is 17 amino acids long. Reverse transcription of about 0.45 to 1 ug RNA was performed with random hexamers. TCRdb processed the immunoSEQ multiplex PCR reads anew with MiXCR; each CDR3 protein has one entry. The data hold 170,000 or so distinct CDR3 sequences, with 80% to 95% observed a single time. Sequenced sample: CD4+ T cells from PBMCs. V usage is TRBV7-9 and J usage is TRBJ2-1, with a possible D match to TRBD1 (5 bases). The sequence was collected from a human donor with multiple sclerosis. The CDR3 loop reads CASSPPLRQGPYNEQFF. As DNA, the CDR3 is TGTGCCAGCAGCCCCCCTTTGAGGCAGGGCCCCTACAATGAGCAGTTCTTC.